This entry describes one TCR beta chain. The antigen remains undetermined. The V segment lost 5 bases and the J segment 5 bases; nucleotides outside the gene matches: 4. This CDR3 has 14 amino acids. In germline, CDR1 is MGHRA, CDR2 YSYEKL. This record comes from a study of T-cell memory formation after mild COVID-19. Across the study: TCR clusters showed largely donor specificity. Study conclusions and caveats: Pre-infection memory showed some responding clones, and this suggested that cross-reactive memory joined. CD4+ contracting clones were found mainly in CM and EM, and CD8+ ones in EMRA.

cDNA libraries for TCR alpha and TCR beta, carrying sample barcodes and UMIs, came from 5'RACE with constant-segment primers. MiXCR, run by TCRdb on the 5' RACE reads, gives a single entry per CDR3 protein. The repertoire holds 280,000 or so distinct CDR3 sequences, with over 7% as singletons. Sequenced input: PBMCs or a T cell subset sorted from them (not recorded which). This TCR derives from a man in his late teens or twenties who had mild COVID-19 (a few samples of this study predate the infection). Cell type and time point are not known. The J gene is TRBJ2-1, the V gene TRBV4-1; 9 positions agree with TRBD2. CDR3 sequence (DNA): TGCGCCAGCAGCGTAGCGGGGGCAAACAATGAGCAGTTCTTC. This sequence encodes CASSVAGANNEQFF.